These T cell receptor beta chains were read from a single sample in a study of T-cell memory formation after mild COVID-19. One entry per CDR3 protein results from TCRdb running MiXCR on the 5' RACE reads. The sample includes 30,000 to 45,000 distinct CDR3 sequences, about an eighth of them seen just once. Sequenced input: PBMCs or a T cell subset sorted from them (not recorded which). These receptors were obtained from a man younger than 30 who had mild COVID-19 (a few samples of this study predate the infection). Cell type and time point are not known. CDR3s include the opening cysteine and the closing phenylalanine or tryptophan. The order of the fields is J gene, V gene, D gene, clone size, CDR3 protein, CDR3 DNA. The D gene is left open where the match is weak. Some rows mark clone size as missing; the rest say once, few, many or name a class of expanded clone.

J: TRBJ2-5
V: TRBV6-2/TRBV6-3
D: NA
size: NA
CDR3: CASSYFSAEETQYF
DNA: TGTGCCAGCAGTTACTTCTCGGCGGAAGAGACCCAGTACTTC

J: TRBJ2-5
V: TRBV20-1
D: TRBD1
size: few
CDR3: CSATPQGVTWETQYF
DNA: TGCAGTGCGACCCCCCAGGGGGTGACGTGGGAGACCCAGTACTTC

J: TRBJ2-4
V: TRBV12-5
D: NA
size: many
CDR3: CASGLGTPAKNIQYF
DNA: TGTGCTAGTGGTTTAGGGACTCCAGCCAAAAACATTCAGTACTTC

J: TRBJ1-2
V: TRBV3-1
D: TRBD1
size: many
CDR3: CASSRQGAESYGYTF
DNA: TGTGCCAGCAGCCGACAGGGGGCGGAAAGCTATGGCTACACCTTC

J: TRBJ2-1
V: TRBV9
D: TRBD2
size: many
CDR3: CASSELLAGGLEEQFF
DNA: TGTGCCAGCAGCGAGTTACTAGCGGGGGGGCTGGAGGAGCAGTTCTTC

J: TRBJ1-2
V: TRBV6-2/TRBV6-3
D: NA
size: few
CDR3: CASSYYYGYTF
DNA: TGTGCCAGCAGTTACTATTATGGCTACACCTTC

J: TRBJ1-2
V: TRBV7-2
D: NA
size: many
CDR3: CASSPGVDGYTF
DNA: TGTGCCAGCAGCCCAGGGGTGGATGGCTACACCTTC

J: TRBJ2-1
V: TRBV11-2
D: NA
size: NA
CDR3: CASSLVSLRGNEQFF
DNA: TGTGCCAGCAGCTTAGTGAGCCTACGGGGGAATGAGCAGTTCTTC

J: TRBJ1-2
V: TRBV30
D: NA
size: many
CDR3: CAWAVFRAQGYTF
DNA: TGTGCCTGGGCGGTCTTCAGGGCTCAAGGCTACACCTTC

J: TRBJ2-3
V: TRBV6-5
D: NA
size: many
CDR3: CASSLLFADTQYF
DNA: TGTGCCAGCAGCCTCCTGTTCGCAGATACGCAGTATTTT

J: TRBJ2-7
V: TRBV7-9
D: NA
size: many
CDR3: CASSPDIYEQYF
DNA: TGTGCCAGCAGCCCCGATATTTACGAGCAGTACTTC

J: TRBJ2-2
V: TRBV29-1
D: TRBD1
size: many
CDR3: CSVRAVRQGNTGELFF
DNA: TGCAGCGTCCGAGCCGTACGACAGGGGAACACCGGGGAGCTGTTTTTT

J: TRBJ1-2
V: TRBV11-2
D: TRBD1
size: many
CDR3: CASSLPGGRYGYTF
DNA: TGTGCCAGCAGCTTACCAGGGGGCCGATATGGCTACACCTTC

J: TRBJ2-7
V: TRBV24-1
D: TRBD1
size: NA
CDR3: CATSDGDRDRGYEQYF
DNA: TGTGCCACCAGTGACGGAGACCGGGACAGGGGCTACGAGCAGTACTTC

J: TRBJ2-2
V: TRBV6-6
D: NA
size: NA
CDR3: CASSLGLVRDTGELFF
DNA: TGTGCCAGCAGTTTGGGATTAGTTAGGGACACCGGGGAGCTGTTTTTT

J: TRBJ1-1
V: TRBV5-5
D: NA
size: many
CDR3: CASSLASGSGTEAFF
DNA: TGTGCCAGCAGCTTGGCCTCTGGGTCGGGCACTGAAGCTTTCTTT

J: TRBJ2-1
V: TRBV14
D: NA
size: NA
CDR3: CASGNNEQFF
DNA: TGTGCCAGCGGGAACAATGAGCAGTTCTTC

J: TRBJ1-2
V: TRBV7-3
D: NA
size: many
CDR3: CASSFNGYGYTF
DNA: TGTGCCAGCAGCTTCAACGGTTATGGCTACACCTTC

J: TRBJ1-4
V: TRBV30
D: TRBD1
size: NA
CDR3: CAWSGDSNEKLFF
DNA: TGTGCCTGGAGTGGGGACAGCAATGAAAAACTGTTTTTT

J: TRBJ2-3
V: TRBV12-3/TRBV12-4
D: TRBD2
size: many
CDR3: CASILGLAWGLGTDTQYF
DNA: TGTGCCAGCATCCTCGGACTAGCGTGGGGGTTAGGCACAGATACGCAGTATTTT

J: TRBJ1-2
V: TRBV4-2
D: NA
size: many
CDR3: CASSQEGAGRGGYGYTF
DNA: TGTGCCAGCAGCCAAGAGGGGGCAGGGCGAGGAGGCTATGGCTACACCTTC

J: TRBJ2-1
V: TRBV28
D: NA
size: many
CDR3: CASSTPGREQFF
DNA: TGTGCCAGCAGTACACCAGGACGTGAGCAGTTCTTC

J: TRBJ2-1
V: TRBV7-3
D: NA
size: many
CDR3: CASSAQGPNEQFF
DNA: TGTGCCAGCAGCGCCCAGGGGCCCAATGAGCAGTTCTTC

J: TRBJ2-5
V: TRBV20-1
D: TRBD1
size: many
CDR3: CSSPIQGVIETQYF
DNA: TGCAGTTCCCCGATCCAGGGGGTTATAGAGACCCAGTACTTC